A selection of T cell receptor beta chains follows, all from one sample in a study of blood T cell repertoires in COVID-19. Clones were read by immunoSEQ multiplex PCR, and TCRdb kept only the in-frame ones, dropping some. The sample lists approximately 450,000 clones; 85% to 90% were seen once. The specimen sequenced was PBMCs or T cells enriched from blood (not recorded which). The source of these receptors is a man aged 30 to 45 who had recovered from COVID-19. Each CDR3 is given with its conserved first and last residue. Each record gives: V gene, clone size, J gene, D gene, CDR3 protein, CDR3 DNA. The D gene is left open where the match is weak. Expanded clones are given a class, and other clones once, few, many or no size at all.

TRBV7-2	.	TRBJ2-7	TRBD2	CASSLARLAGGDEQYF	TGTGCCAGCAGCTTAGCGAGATTAGCGGGAGGAGACGAGCAGTACTTC
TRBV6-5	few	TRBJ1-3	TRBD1	CASDVYRDSGNTIYF	TGTGCCAGCGACGTTTACCGGGACAGTGGAAACACCATATATTTT
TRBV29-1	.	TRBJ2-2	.	CSVVRPGWPGELFF	TGCAGCGTTGTTCGCCCAGGGTGGCCCGGGGAGCTGTTTTTT
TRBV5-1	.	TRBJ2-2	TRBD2	CASSKGLAANTGELFF	TGCGCCAGCTCCAAGGGTCTAGCGGCGAACACCGGGGAGCTGTTTTTT
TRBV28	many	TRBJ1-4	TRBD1	CATPSGTGDEKLFF	TGTGCCACCCCTTCCGGGACAGGGGATGAAAAACTGTTTTTT
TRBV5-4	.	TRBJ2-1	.	CASSLGATLYNEQFF	TGTGCCAGCAGCTTGGGGGCCACCCTCTACAATGAGCAGTTCTTC
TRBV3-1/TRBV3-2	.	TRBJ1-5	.	CASSPLAGEEPQHF	TGTGCCAGCAGCCCTCTGGCGGGGGAAGAGCCCCAGCATTTT
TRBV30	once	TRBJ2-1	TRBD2	CAWSGADSGSGNEQFF	TGTGCCTGGAGTGGGGCCGATAGCGGGAGTGGAAATGAGCAGTTCTTC
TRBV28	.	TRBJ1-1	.	CASSLPIGSTEAFF	TGTGCCAGCAGTTTGCCCATCGGGTCTACTGAAGCTTTCTTT
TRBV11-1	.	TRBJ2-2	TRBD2	CASSLAGGGELFF	TGTGCCAGCAGCCTGGCGGGAGGAGGGGAGCTGTTTTTT
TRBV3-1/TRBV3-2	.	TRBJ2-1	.	CASSQAAGNSRYEQFF	TGTGCCAGCAGCCAAGCAGCGGGCAACAGTCGTTATGAGCAGTTCTTC
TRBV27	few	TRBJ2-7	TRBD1	CASSLLPGGPYEQYF	TGTGCCAGCAGTTTACTCCCAGGGGGACCCTACGAGCAGTACTTC
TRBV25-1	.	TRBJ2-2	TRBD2	CASSERLADANTGELFF	TGTGCCAGCAGTGAACGCCTAGCGGACGCGAACACCGGGGAGCTGTTTTTT